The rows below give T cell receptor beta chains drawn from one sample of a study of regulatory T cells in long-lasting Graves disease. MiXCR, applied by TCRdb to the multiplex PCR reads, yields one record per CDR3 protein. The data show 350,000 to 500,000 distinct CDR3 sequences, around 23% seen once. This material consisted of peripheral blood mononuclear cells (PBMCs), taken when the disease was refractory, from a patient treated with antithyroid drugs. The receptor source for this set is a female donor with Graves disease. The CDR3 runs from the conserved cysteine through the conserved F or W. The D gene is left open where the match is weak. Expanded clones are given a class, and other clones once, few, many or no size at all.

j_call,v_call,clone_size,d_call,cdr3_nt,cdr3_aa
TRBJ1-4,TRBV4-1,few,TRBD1,TGCGCCAGCAGCCGAGGGGGCGCGGGGGGTGAAAAACTGTTTTTT,CASSRGGAGGEKLFF
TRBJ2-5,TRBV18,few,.,TGTGCCAGCTCTGGGGGCATTGGAGAGACCCAGTACTTC,CASSGGIGETQYF
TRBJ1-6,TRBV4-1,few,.,TGCGCCAGCAGCCAAGACGAAAATTCACCCCTCCACTTT,CASSQDENSPLHF
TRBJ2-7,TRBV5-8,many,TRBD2,TGTGCCAGCACGGATCGGTCAACTAGCGGGAGTTATGAGCAGTACTTC,CASTDRSTSGSYEQYF
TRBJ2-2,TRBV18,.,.,TGTGCCAGCTCACCGCGTGGGACTCACACCGGGGAGCTGTTTTTT,CASSPRGTHTGELFF
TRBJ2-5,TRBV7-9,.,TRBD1,TGTGCCAGCAGTTCCACAGGGGTACAAGAGACCCAGTACTTC,CASSSTGVQETQYF
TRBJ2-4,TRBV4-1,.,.,TGCGCCAGCAGCCAAGCCGAGCACCGGGGGGCCAAAAACATTCAGTACTTC,CASSQAEHRGAKNIQYF
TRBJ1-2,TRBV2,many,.,TGTGCCAGCAGTGTAGAAAACTATGGCTACACCTTC,CASSVENYGYTF
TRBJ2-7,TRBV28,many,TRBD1,TGTGCCAGCAGTAACCACGGGACAGGTGACTACGAGCAGTACTTC,CASSNHGTGDYEQYF
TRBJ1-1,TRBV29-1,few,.,TGCAGCGTTGAAGATCCCCACATGTACACTGAAGCTTTCTTT,CSVEDPHMYTEAFF
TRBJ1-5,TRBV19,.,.,TGTGCCAGTAGTATGGTGGCAGACTATAGCAATCAGCCCCAGCATTTT,CASSMVADYSNQPQHF
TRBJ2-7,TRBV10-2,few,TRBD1,TGCGCCAGCAGTGAGGACAGGGGGGCTTCCTACGAGCAGTACTTC,CASSEDRGASYEQYF
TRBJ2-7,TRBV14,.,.,TGTGCCAGCAGCCAGAGGCTTATTCACCACGAGCAGTACTTC,CASSQRLIHHEQYF
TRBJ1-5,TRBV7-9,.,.,TGTGCCAGCAGCCCAACGGGGGGTTCTAGCAATCAGCCCCAGCATTTT,CASSPTGGSSNQPQHF
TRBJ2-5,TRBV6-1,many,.,TGTGCCAGCAGTGGAACGGAGCAAGAGACCCAGTACTTC,CASSGTEQETQYF
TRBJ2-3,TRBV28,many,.,TGTGCCAGCAGTCTCCGCGGAGATACGCAGTATTTT,CASSLRGDTQYF
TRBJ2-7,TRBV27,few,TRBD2,TGTGCCAGCACCCAGGCGGGGGTTTTCTCCGAGCAGTACTTC,CASTQAGVFSEQYF
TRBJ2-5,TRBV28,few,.,TGTGCCAGCAGTTTATCCCGGGCTCAAGAGACCCAGTGCTTC,CASSLSRAQETQCF
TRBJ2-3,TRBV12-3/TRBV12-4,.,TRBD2,TGTGCCAGCAGTTTCCCTGGGGGAGCGGGAGTAGCAGATACGCAGTATTTT,CASSFPGGAGVADTQYF
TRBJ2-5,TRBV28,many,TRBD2,TGTGCCAGCCTCCGCGGGGGAGGGCAAGAGACCCAGTACTTC,CASLRGGGQETQYF
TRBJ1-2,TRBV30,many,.,TGTGCCTGGATTGGGGGGGCGAACTATGGCTACACCTTC,CAWIGGANYGYTF
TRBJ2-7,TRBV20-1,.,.,TGCAGTGCCCCTCTAGGCGCAGCCACTTACGAGCAGTACTTC,CSAPLGAATYEQYF
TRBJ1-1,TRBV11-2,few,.,TGTGCCAGCAGCCGAGCGGATGAAGCTTTCTTT,CASSRADEAFF
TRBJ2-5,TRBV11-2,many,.,TGTGCCAGCAGCTTCCCGGGAATTAGTGAGACCCAGTACTTC,CASSFPGISETQYF
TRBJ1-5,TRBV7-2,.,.,TGTGCCAGCAGTTTGTCGAATGGCAATCAGCCCCAGCATTTT,CASSLSNGNQPQHF
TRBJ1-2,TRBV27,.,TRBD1,TGTGCCAGCAAATGGCAGGGGGCGGGCGATGGCTACACCTTC,CASKWQGAGDGYTF
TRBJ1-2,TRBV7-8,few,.,TGTGCCAGCAGCTCCCGAGGGCCGGATGGCTACACCTTC,CASSSRGPDGYTF
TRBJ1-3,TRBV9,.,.,TGTGCCAGCAGCCCCGCGCCCGTACTCTCTGGAAACACCATATATTTT,CASSPAPVLSGNTIYF
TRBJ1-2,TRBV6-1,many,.,TGTGCCAGACCCAGGCCCCCCGACAGGCCATTGTGGCTGGGCTACACCTTC,CARPRPPDRPLWLGYTF
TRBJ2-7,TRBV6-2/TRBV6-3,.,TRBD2,TGTGCCAGCACCCGACTAGCGGGAGAAGGAGCCTACGAGCAGTACTTC,CASTRLAGEGAYEQYF
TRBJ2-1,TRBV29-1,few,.,TGCAGCGTGCACGTGACTCCGTTCTCGGTTGGGTATGAGCAGTTCTTC,CSVHVTPFSVGYEQFF
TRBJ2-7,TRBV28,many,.,TGTGCCAGCACCTCCTTAAGGGGAGGCCACTACGAGCAGTACTTC,CASTSLRGGHYEQYF
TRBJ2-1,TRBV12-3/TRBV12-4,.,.,TGTGCCAGCACCCCAACGGGTTCCGTCTGGGGGGATGAGCAGTTCTTC,CASTPTGSVWGDEQFF
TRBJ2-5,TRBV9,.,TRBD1,TGTGCCAGCAGCCCCGGGACAGGGGCGGGAGAGACCCAGTACTTC,CASSPGTGAGETQYF
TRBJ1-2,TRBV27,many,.,TGTGCCAGCAGTTCGGGACGCGACCGGGGCTACACCTTC,CASSSGRDRGYTF
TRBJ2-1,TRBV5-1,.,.,TGCGCCAGCAGCGGAAAAGGGGCCCCCGGGTCCTACAATGAGCAGTTCTTC,CASSGKGAPGSYNEQFF
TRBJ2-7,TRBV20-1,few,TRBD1,TGCAGTGCACAAGCCCGGGACAGTGGCTACGAGCAGTACTTC,CSAQARDSGYEQYF
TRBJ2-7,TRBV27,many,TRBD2,TGTGCCAGCAGTTTATTATGGCGGGAGTCGTCCGAGCAGTACTTC,CASSLLWRESSEQYF
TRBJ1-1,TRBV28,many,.,TGTGCCAGCAGACCGCCCCAATGGGGATCTGAAGCTTTCTTT,CASRPPQWGSEAFF
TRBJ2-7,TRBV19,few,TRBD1,TGTGCCAGTAACCCGACAGGGTTGGGTTCCTACGAGCAGTACTTC,CASNPTGLGSYEQYF
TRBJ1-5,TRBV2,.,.,TGTGCCAGCAGTGAAGGGTCGGCCAATCAGCCCCAGCATTTT,CASSEGSANQPQHF
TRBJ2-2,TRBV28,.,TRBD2,TGTGCCAGCAGTTTCCTCAGCGGGAGTCGAGAGCTGTTTTTT,CASSFLSGSRELFF
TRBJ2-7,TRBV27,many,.,TGTGCCAGCAGCAATACCGAGGACGAGCAGTACTTC,CASSNTEDEQYF
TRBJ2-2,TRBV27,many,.,TGTGCCAGCAGTTTTGCAGGGCTGAACACCGGGGAGCTGTTTTTT,CASSFAGLNTGELFF
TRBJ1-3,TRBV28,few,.,TGTGCCAGCACCCTAAACTTCCGGGACACCATATATTTT,CASTLNFRDTIYF
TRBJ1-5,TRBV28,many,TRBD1,TGTGCCAGCACTCCGGGACAGGGGGATCATCAGCCCCAGCATTTT,CASTPGQGDHQPQHF
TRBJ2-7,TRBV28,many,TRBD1,TGTGCCAGCAGGGAAGGGACAGAATACGAGCAGTACTTC,CASREGTEYEQYF